The present T cell receptor beta chain was sequenced within a study of blood T cell repertoires in COVID-19. From germline, CDR1 is SGDLS and CDR2 YYNGEE. This CDR3 contains 15 residues. The V end was cut by 4 bases, the J end by 2 bases, with 15 bases between. Enrollees, about 18 to 90 years old, lived in about two dozen US areas. Authors' processing steps: Quantification of nucleated cells was approximated via reference gene primer amplification. Some clones are missing from TCRdb's copy, which holds only in-frame ones; the method was immunoSEQ multiplex PCR. The DNA gave D and trimming, while V, J and clone size come from that table. The sample consists of nearly 250,000 clones, 65% to 90% of them appearing once.

The sample was PBMCs or T cells enriched from blood (not recorded which). The rearrangement uses TRBV9 and TRBJ2-5; D possibly corresponds to TRBD1 (6 bases). This clonotype was sampled from a woman in her forties or fifties with acute COVID-19. The DNA for the CDR3 is TGTGCCAGCAGCCCCCGACAGGACGTACAAGAGACCCAGTACTTC. It specifies CASSPRQDVQETQYF. The full variable domain, in which reference TRBV9 and TRBJ2-5 provide the parts outside the CDR3, is DSGVTQTPKHLITATGQRVTLRCSPRSGDLSVYWYQQSLDQGLQFLIQYYNGEERAKGNILERFSAQQFPDLHSELNLSSLELGDSALYFCASSPRQDVQETQYFGPGTRLLVL.